Listed below are T cell receptor beta chains from one sample, sequenced in a study of shared clonotypes between healthy human individuals. The table came from immunoSEQ multiplex PCR; TCRdb's copy has only in-frame clones and leaves some out. The sample yields 2 million to 2.5 million clones, approximately 93% seen once. Source material: naive CD4+ T cells from PBMCs. The source of these receptors is a man between 18 and 35 years old in good health. Some clones in this sample may be carry-over from other donors' samples. Both conserved end residues are part of each CDR3. Fields, in order: J gene, D gene, V gene, CDR3 protein, CDR3 DNA. D genes are given only for firm matches.

J gene: TRBJ2-2
D gene: TRBD2
V gene: TRBV2
CDR3 protein: CASSETLGAGMAGELFF
CDR3 DNA: TGTGCCAGCAGTGAGACTTTAGGAGCGGGAATGGCCGGGGAGCTGTTTTTT

J gene: TRBJ2-3
D gene: NA
V gene: TRBV6-1
CDR3 protein: CASSEAGTDTQYF
CDR3 DNA: TGTGCCAGCAGTGAAGCGGGCACAGATACGCAGTATTTT

J gene: TRBJ1-5
D gene: NA
V gene: TRBV30
CDR3 protein: CAWSGESSSNQPQHF
CDR3 DNA: TGTGCCTGGAGTGGGGAGTCCAGTAGCAATCAGCCCCAGCATTTT

J gene: TRBJ2-5
D gene: TRBD1
V gene: TRBV30
CDR3 protein: CAWITRDRARGETQYF
CDR3 DNA: TGTGCCTGGATCACTAGGGACAGGGCAAGAGGAGAGACCCAGTACTTC

J gene: TRBJ1-5
D gene: NA
V gene: TRBV16
CDR3 protein: CASSQSSGVLGNQPQHF
CDR3 DNA: TGTGCCAGCAGCCAATCATCAGGGGTCTTGGGCAATCAGCCCCAGCATTTT

J gene: TRBJ2-3
D gene: TRBD2
V gene: TRBV25-1
CDR3 protein: CASSRGVGDTQYF
CDR3 DNA: TGTGCCAGCAGTCGGGGGGTAGGCGATACGCAGTATTTT

J gene: TRBJ2-1
D gene: NA
V gene: TRBV27
CDR3 protein: CASSLWARILDGEQFF
CDR3 DNA: TGTGCCAGCAGTTTATGGGCCCGTATACTCGACGGTGAGCAGTTCTTC

J gene: TRBJ2-3
D gene: TRBD2
V gene: TRBV7-8
CDR3 protein: CASSEAGTSGNTQYF
CDR3 DNA: TGTGCCAGCAGCGAGGCAGGGACTAGCGGGAACACGCAGTATTTT

J gene: TRBJ1-1
D gene: NA
V gene: TRBV6-1
CDR3 protein: CASSPGNTEAFF
CDR3 DNA: TGTGCCAGCAGTCCCGGGAACACTGAAGCTTTCTTT

J gene: TRBJ2-7
D gene: TRBD2
V gene: TRBV2
CDR3 protein: CASSRSAGGPYEQYF
CDR3 DNA: TGTGCCAGCAGTCGGTCCGCGGGAGGACCCTACGAGCAGTACTTC

J gene: TRBJ2-7
D gene: TRBD1
V gene: TRBV19
CDR3 protein: CASSITGAHEQYF
CDR3 DNA: TGTGCCAGTAGTATAACAGGGGCCCACGAGCAGTACTTC

J gene: TRBJ2-2
D gene: NA
V gene: TRBV27
CDR3 protein: CASSSGELFF
CDR3 DNA: TGTGCCAGCTCGTCCGGGGAGCTGTTTTTT

J gene: TRBJ1-1
D gene: TRBD1
V gene: TRBV5-4
CDR3 protein: CASSLYAGGTEAFF
CDR3 DNA: TGTGCCAGCAGCTTGTACGCAGGGGGAACTGAAGCTTTCTTT